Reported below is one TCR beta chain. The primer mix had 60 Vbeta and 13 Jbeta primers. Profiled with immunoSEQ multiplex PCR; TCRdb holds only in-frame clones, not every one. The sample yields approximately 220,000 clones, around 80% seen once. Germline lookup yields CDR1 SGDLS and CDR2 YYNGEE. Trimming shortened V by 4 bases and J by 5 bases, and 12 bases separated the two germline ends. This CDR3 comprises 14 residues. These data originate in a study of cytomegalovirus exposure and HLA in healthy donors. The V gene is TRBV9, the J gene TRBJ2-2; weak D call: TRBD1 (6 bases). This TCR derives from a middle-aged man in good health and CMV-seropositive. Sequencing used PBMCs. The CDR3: CASSSDRRTGELFF. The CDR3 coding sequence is TGTGCCAGCAGCTCAGACAGGAGGACCGGGGAGCTGTTTTTT.